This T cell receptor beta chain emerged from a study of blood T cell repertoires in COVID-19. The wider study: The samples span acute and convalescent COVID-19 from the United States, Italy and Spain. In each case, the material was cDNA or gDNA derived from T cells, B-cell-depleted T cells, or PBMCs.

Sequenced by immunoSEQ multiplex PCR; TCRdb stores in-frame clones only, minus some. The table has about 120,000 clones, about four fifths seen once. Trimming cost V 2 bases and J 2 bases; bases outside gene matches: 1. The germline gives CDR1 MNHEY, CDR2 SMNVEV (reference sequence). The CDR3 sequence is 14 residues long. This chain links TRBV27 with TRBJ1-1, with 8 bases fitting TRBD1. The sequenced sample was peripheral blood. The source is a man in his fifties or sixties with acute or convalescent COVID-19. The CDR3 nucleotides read TGTGCCAGCAGTTTAGGGACAGGCAACACTGAAGCTTTCTTT. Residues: CASSLGTGNTEAFF.